These 6 T cell receptor beta chains were all obtained from the same sample, sequenced in a study of blood T cell repertoires in COVID-19. Libraries were prepared by immunoSEQ multiplex PCR; TCRdb keeps only in-frame clonotypes and omits some of them. The data contain under 300,000 clones, roughly nine tenths of them seen just once; the ten biggest clones take up 4% to 5%. The sequencing input was peripheral blood. The source is a woman aged 40 to 50 who had recovered from COVID-19.

The J gene is TRBJ1-1, the V gene TRBV19, with 11 bases aligning to TRBD1. V shed 8 bases and J 0 bases; nucleotides not matched to a gene: 11. The CDR3 totals 17 residues. Germline V gene lookup returns CDR1 LNHDA and CDR2 SQIVND (reference sequence). The CDR3 nucleotides read TGTGCCAGTGGGTGGACAGGGGGCCGCGGGATGAACACTGAAGCTTTCTTT. Translation: CASGWTGGRGMNTEAFF. Based on the CDR3 plus reference TRBV19 and TRBJ1-1, the full variable domain is DGGITQSPKYLFRKEGQNVTLSCEQNLNHDAMYWYRQDPGQGLRLIYYSQIVNDFQKGDIAEGYSVSREKKESFPLTVTSAQKNPTAFYLCASGWTGGRGMNTEAFFGQGTRLTVV.

J is TRBJ2-3 and V is TRBV19; D uncertain. Germline values: CDR1 LNHDA, CDR2 SQIVND (reference sequence). The V end was cut by 1 base, the J end by 1 base, with 9 bases between. This CDR3 is 15 amino acids long. CDR3 DNA: TGTGCCAGTAGTATAGGCCCCCCAGGCACAGATACGCAGTATTTT. It is translated as CASSIGPPGTDTQYF. Complete variable domain (other parts from reference TRBV19 and TRBJ2-3): DGGITQSPKYLFRKEGQNVTLSCEQNLNHDAMYWYRQDPGQGLRLIYYSQIVNDFQKGDIAEGYSVSREKKESFPLTVTSAQKNPTAFYLCASSIGPPGTDTQYFGPGTRLTVL.

The chain uses TRBV21-1 and TRBJ1-1; TRBD1, the D gene given by the table, was not confirmed from the DNA. TRBV21-1 is designated a pseudogene. This CDR3 comprises 20 residues. The CDR3 region has the DNA TGTGCCAGCAGCAAAGAGACGGACCCGGGGGACAGGGGGCAAAACACTGAAGCTTTCTTT. Translation gives CASSKETDPGDRGQNTEAFF.

CDR3 nucleotide sequence: TGTGCCAGCAGTATTTTCAGGGGGCTTGGGGCCAACGTCCTGACTTTC. It specifies CASSIFRGLGANVLTF. The chain uses TRBV5-8 and TRBJ2-6; 8 bases match TRBD1. The CDR3 is 16 residues long. Germline values: CDR1 SGHTS, CDR2 YDEGEE. After removal of 5 bases from V and 3 bases from J, the junction contained 7 bases not matched to a gene.

The V and J genes are TRBV18 and TRBJ1-1; D unresolved. Germline assignment: CDR1 KGHSH and CDR2 LQKENI. There are 13 residues in the CDR3. Trimming cost V 5 bases and J 2 bases, with 9 bases left between them. Here the CDR3 reads CASSKEINTEAFF. In DNA form, the CDR3 reads TGTGCCAGCTCAAAGGAGATTAACACTGAAGCTTTCTTT.

The chain couples TRBV6-5 to TRBJ1-1; D is unclear. Germline V lookup: CDR1 MNHEY, CDR2 SVGAGI. Trimming removed 2 bases from V and 0 bases from J, with 13 bases in between. This CDR3 has 16 amino acids. Here the CDR3 reads CASSYGQSLMNTEAFF. The CDR3 DNA reads as TGTGCCAGCAGTTACGGGCAGAGCCTTATGAACACTGAAGCTTTCTTT.